One sample yielded the 22 T cell receptor beta chains listed below, sequenced in a study of blood T cell repertoires in COVID-19 (dated by TCRdb to between 2020 and 2021). The protocol used for the library was the immunoSEQ multiplex PCR assay. Entries here come from immuneACCESS through TCRdb and include only in-frame sequences with V and J called. Some clones fail to appear in such tables; in the studies checked, an unresolved V gene covers under half of the shortfall, and the cause of the remainder is unknown. Counted in this sample were 95,000 or so clones; about 80% of them appeared once. The ten most abundant clones make up more than 20% of the sample. Sequencing was done on a sample of peripheral blood. The origin of the receptors is a human donor in a cohort sampled during active COVID-19.

The chain carries TRBV14 and TRBJ1-1, with a weak D call TRBD1 (5 bases). The germline V and J ends were trimmed by 0 bases and 5 bases, with 19 bases remaining between them. This CDR3 is 17 amino acids long. Germline V CDR1 and CDR2: SGHDN, FVKESK. The CDR3 loop reads CASSQDTSPGYETEAFF. CDR3 DNA sequence: TGTGCCAGCAGCCAAGACACGTCTCCAGGGTACGAGACTGAAGCTTTCTTT.

The chain carries TRBV27 and TRBJ1-6; 7 bases are shared with TRBD1. CDR3 length: 15 residues. Germline V gives CDR1 MNHEY, CDR2 SMNVEV (reference sequence). V trimming: 5 bases; J trimming: 6 bases; junction bases outside the gene matches: 7. The CDR3 sequence is CASSRGTVLNSPLHF. CDR3 in DNA: TGTGCCAGCAGTAGGGGGACAGTTCTTAATTCACCCCTCCACTTT.

The chain employs TRBV27 and TRBJ1-5; 7 bases align to TRBD1. The germline V gene encodes CDR1 MNHEY and CDR2 SMNVEV (reference sequence). The CDR3 extends over 13 amino acids. The trim removed 6 bases at V and 4 bases at J, leaving 3 bases unmatched. The DNA for the CDR3 is TGTGCCAGCAGCGGACAGGTTAATCAGCCCCAGCATTTT. Its translation is CASSGQVNQPQHF.

This clone has a single count. V gene TRBV14 combines with J gene TRBJ1-3; D unclear. This CDR3 region has 19 residues. V was pared by 0 bases and J by 0 bases, with 18 bases between. The germline gives CDR1 SGHDN, CDR2 FVKESK. The CDR3 coding sequence is TGTGCCAGCAGCCAAGATCTTAGTGTGTACGGGTCCTCTGGAAACACCATATATTTT. It codes for CASSQDLSVYGSSGNTIYF.

The chain employs TRBV4-1 and TRBJ2-2, with a possible D match to TRBD2 (5 bases). The CDR3 has 19 amino acids. V lost 0 bases and J lost 6, with 23 bases in between. The V gene's germline CDR1 is MGHRA and CDR2 YSYEKL. CDR3 coding DNA: TGCGCCAGCAGCCAAGAAATTGGCCCGGGGTTCCAACCTTCCGGGGAGCTGTTTTTT. It is translated as CASSQEIGPGFQPSGELFF.

The rearrangement joins TRBV28 to TRBJ1-2; D perhaps matches TRBD1 (5 bases). Trimming cost V 5 bases and J 5 bases, with 18 bases left between them. The CDR3 spans 15 residues. Germline assignment: CDR1 MDHEN and CDR2 SYDVKM. Written as DNA, the CDR3 is TGTGCCAGCAGTCCCCCGGGGGGAACTTCATATGGCTACACCTTC. Translating it yields CASSPPGGTSYGYTF.

Many counts were recorded for this clone. The chain combines TRBV3-1 (or the pseudogene TRBV3-2) with TRBJ1-1; D ambiguous. The length of the CDR3 is 13 residues. V lost 5 bases to trimming and J lost 3 bases, with 10 bases between them. The germline CDR1 and CDR2 sequences are LGHDT and YNNKEL (reference sequence). CDR3 DNA sequence: TGTGCCAGCAGCGCGCCATCCTACACTGAAGCTTTCTTT. Residues: CASSAPSYTEAFF.

The genes are TRBV18 and TRBJ2-6; D is perhaps TRBD1 (6 bases). V lost 0 bases and J lost 0, with 15 bases in between. CDR3 length: 19 amino acids. Germline V gives CDR1 KGHSH, CDR2 LQKENI. The CDR3 sequence is CASSPPGTLLSSGANVLTF. In DNA form, the CDR3 reads TGTGCCAGCTCACCACCGGGGACATTACTGAGCTCTGGGGCCAACGTCCTGACTTTC.

The rearrangement joins TRBV18 to TRBJ2-5; possible D gene TRBD2, 5 bases. CDR3 length: 13 residues. V lost 6 bases to trimming and J lost 4 bases, with 12 bases between them. In germline, CDR1 is KGHSH, CDR2 LQKENI. CDR3 sequence reads: CASSLEVVETQYF. In DNA, the CDR3 is TGTGCCAGCTCTCTGGAGGTGGTAGAGACCCAGTACTTC.

The CDR3 is CASSQGTLGGQFF. The CDR3 DNA is TGTGCCAGCAGCCAAGGGACTCTCGGCGGGCAGTTCTTC. This chain links TRBV16 with TRBJ2-1, with D possibly matching TRBD2 (6 bases). From germline, CDR1 is KGHSY and CDR2 FQNENV. The CDR3 is 13 amino acids. Deletions cut 2 bases from V and 12 bases from J, with 14 bases between.

The chain has TRBV27 and TRBJ1-1; 9 nucleotides agree with TRBD1. The J segment lost 11 bases and the V segment lost 5 bases, leaving 6 bases of the junction unmatched. Looked up from germline, CDR1 is MNHEY and CDR2 is SMNVEV (reference sequence). The CDR3 has 12 residues. The CDR3 coding sequence is TGTGCCAGCAGTCTAGGGACAGGGAGGGCTTTCTTT. As protein: CASSLGTGRAFF.

The chain couples TRBV11-2 to TRBJ1-1; TRBD1 matches at 10 bases. The CDR3 is 15 residues long. The V gene's germline CDR1 is SGHAT and CDR2 FQNNGV. Trimming at V came to 2 bases and at J to 6 bases, leaving 6 bases not matched to a gene. CDR3: CASSLMGTGASEAFF. In DNA, the CDR3 is TGTGCCAGCAGCTTAATGGGGACAGGGGCTTCTGAAGCTTTCTTT. Drawing the rest from reference TRBV11-2 and TRBJ1-1, the complete variable domain is EAGVAQSPRYKIIEKRQSVAFWCNPISGHATLYWYQQILGQGPKLLIQFQNNGVVDDSQLPKDRFSAERLKGVDSTLKIQPAKLEDSAVYLCASSLMGTGASEAFFGQGTRLTVV.

The V gene is TRBV19, the J gene TRBJ1-6; D call uncertain. CDR3 length: 16 amino acids. Germline CDR1 LNHDA, CDR2 SQIVND (reference sequence). The V gene lost 5 bases and the J gene lost 7 bases, with 18 bases spanning the gap. This CDR3 is CASSSRWRVGNSPLHF. CDR3 coding DNA: TGTGCCAGTAGTTCTCGTTGGAGGGTGGGAAATTCACCCCTCCACTTT.

The CDR3 nucleotides are TGCAGCGTTGAAGGCACTAGCGCCCGCACAGATACGCAGTATTTT. As protein: CSVEGTSARTDTQYF. The chain carries TRBV29-1 and TRBJ2-3; 7 bases match TRBD2. The germline gives CDR1 SQVTM, CDR2 ANQGSEA. This CDR3 comprises 15 residues. V trimming: 1 base; J trimming: 1 base; junction bases outside the gene matches: 5.

Only one count was recorded for this clone. This rearrangement joins TRBV5-4 to TRBJ1-6, with D maybe TRBD1 (6 bases). This CDR3 has 15 amino acids. The germline V and J ends were trimmed by 3 bases and 7 bases, with 14 bases remaining between them. Germline loops: CDR1 SGHNT, CDR2 YYREEE (reference sequence). The CDR3 nucleotides are TGTGCCAGCAGCTCGAGGACAGTTCCAAATTCACCCCTCCACTTT. This encodes CASSSRTVPNSPLHF.

Only a few counts were recorded for this clone. The chain couples TRBV12-3 or TRBV12-4 to TRBJ1-3, with TRBD1 identical over 7 bases. J lost 4 bases, V lost 11 bases, and 8 bases had no gene match. The CDR3 has 13 residues. The CDR3 spells CACRDSRGNTIYF. The CDR3 bases are TGTGCCTGCCGGGACAGCAGAGGAAACACCATATATTTT.

The chain employs TRBV6-1 and TRBJ1-2; no clear D. CDR1 is MNHNS, CDR2 SASEGT, per germline. The V end was cut by 2 bases, the J end by 3 bases, with 7 bases between. The CDR3 contains 13 residues. The CDR3 coding sequence is TGTGCCAGCAGTGAACGAGGTTACTATGGCTACACCTTC. Translation: CASSERGYYGYTF.

The genes are TRBV2 and TRBJ2-7, with TRBD1 identical over 7 bases. There are 14 residues in the CDR3. CDR1 is SNHLY and CDR2 is FYNNEI in the germline V gene. V lost 5 bases and J lost 6; bases outside the gene matches: 10. The CDR3 nucleotides are TGTGCCAGCAGTAGGACAGGACCCTCCGTCGAGCAGTACTTC. The encoded protein is CASSRTGPSVEQYF.

This chain joins TRBV27 and TRBJ1-5; no clear D. CDR3 size: 14 residues. Trimming stripped 8 bases from V and 1 base from J, with 12 bases between. The germline CDR1 and CDR2 sequences are MNHEY and SMNVEV (reference sequence). For the CDR3, the DNA is TGTGCCAGCGGTTCGTTCGCGAGCAATCAGCCCCAGCATTTT. Amino acid sequence: CASGSFASNQPQHF.

The CDR3 protein is CASRQGPAGTGELFF. The CDR3, as DNA: TGTGCCAGTAGACAGGGACCGGCGGGTACCGGGGAGCTGTTTTTT. The V gene is TRBV19, the J gene TRBJ2-2, with D possibly being TRBD1 (6 bases). V was shortened by 6 bases and J by 5 bases, with 16 bases between the two germline ends. The CDR3 is 15 residues long. Germline V gene data show CDR1 as LNHDA and CDR2 as SQIVND (reference sequence).

The sample holds a few counts of this clone. The gene calls are TRBV6-6 and TRBJ2-1, with TRBD2 matching over 9 bases. CDR1 is MNHNY, CDR2 SVGAGI, per germline (reference sequence). The J segment lost 8 bases and the V segment lost 2 bases, leaving 7 bases of the junction unmatched. This CDR3 contains 15 residues. The CDR3 loop is CASSYVASGIDEQFF. The DNA of the CDR3 is TGTGCCAGCAGTTACGTGGCTAGCGGGATAGATGAGCAGTTCTTC.

The gene calls are TRBV27 and TRBJ1-2; tentative D call: TRBD1 (6 bases). The CDR3 runs to 16 residues. Germline values: CDR1 MNHEY, CDR2 SMNVEV (reference sequence). V lost 3 bases and J 4 bases, leaving 18 bases between the germline ends. The DNA of the CDR3 is TGTGCCAGCAGTTTGGACAGCCCTAGCCTTGGCTATGGCTACACCTTC. Protein: CASSLDSPSLGYGYTF.